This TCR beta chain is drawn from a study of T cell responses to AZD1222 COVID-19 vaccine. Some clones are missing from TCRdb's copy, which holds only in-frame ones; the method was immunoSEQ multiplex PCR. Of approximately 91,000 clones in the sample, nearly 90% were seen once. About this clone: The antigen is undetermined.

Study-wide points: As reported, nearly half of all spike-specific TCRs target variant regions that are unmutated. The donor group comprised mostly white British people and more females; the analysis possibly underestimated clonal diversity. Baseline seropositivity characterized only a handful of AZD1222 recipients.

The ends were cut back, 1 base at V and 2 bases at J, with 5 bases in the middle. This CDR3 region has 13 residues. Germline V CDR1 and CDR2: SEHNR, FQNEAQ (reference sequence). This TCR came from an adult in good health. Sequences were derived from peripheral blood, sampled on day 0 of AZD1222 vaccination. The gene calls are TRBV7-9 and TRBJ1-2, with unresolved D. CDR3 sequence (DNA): TGTGCCAGCAGCTTAGTACAGAACTATGGCTACACCTTC. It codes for CASSLVQNYGYTF.